These 21 T cell receptor beta chains originate from one sample sequenced in a study of beta chain features in type 1 diabetes. The antigens these receptors bind are not known. The authors reverse transcribed all of the isolated RNA, so sequencing captured expressed TCRB transcripts. Measured with immunoSEQ multiplex PCR; TCRdb has only the in-frame clones, and not every one. The sample consists of roughly 250,000 clones, roughly 21% of them appearing once. Study-level points and caveats: Patients with Type 1 diabetes showed moderately but significantly shorter TCRB CDR3s in all four CD4+ subsets.

Sequencing was done on a sample of naive CD4+ T cells from blood. The receptor source for this set is a woman in her 40s with type 1 diabetes.

This clone was recorded a few times. This chain uses TRBV29-1 with TRBJ2-1; D is perhaps TRBD1 (6 bases). The V gene lost 7 bases and the J gene lost 4 bases, with 8 bases spanning the gap. The length of the CDR3 is 11 residues. CDR1 and CDR2 (germline): SQVTM, ANQGSEA. CDR3: CSADRYNEQFF. The CDR3 nucleotides read TGCAGCGCCGACAGGTACAATGAGCAGTTCTTC.

This clone was found a few times. The chain links TRBV28 to TRBJ2-2, with D possibly being TRBD1 (5 bases). V lost 7 bases and J 5 bases, leaving 17 bases between the germline ends. From germline, CDR1 is MDHEN and CDR2 SYDVKM. The length of the CDR3 is 15 residues. The CDR3 sequence: CASKGGRVGTGELFF. DNA for the CDR3: TGTGCCAGCAAAGGCGGCAGGGTAGGGACCGGGGAGCTGTTTTTT.

V gene TRBV5-1 combines with J gene TRBJ1-5; 7 bases map to TRBD1. Trimming took 4 bases from V and 7 from J; bases not matched to a gene: 8. The CDR3 totals 14 residues. Germline-derived CDR1 and CDR2 are SGHRS and YFSETQ. CDR3 bases: TGCGCCAGCAGCCCAGGGGACAGTATGCAGCCCCAGCATTTT. This encodes CASSPGDSMQPQHF.

The CDR3 protein is CASSLEGLVSTDTQYF. In DNA, the CDR3 is TGTGCCAGCAGCCTAGAGGGGTTGGTTAGCACAGATACGCAGTATTTT. The gene calls are TRBV7-8 and TRBJ2-3; either TRBD1 or TRBD2 may fit D (5 bases each). Germline V gives CDR1 SGHVS, CDR2 FQNEAQ. Trimming removed 5 bases from V and 0 bases from J, with 15 bases in between. The length of the CDR3 is 16 residues.

This clone occurred a few times. The chain carries TRBV7-2 and TRBJ2-1, with 8 bases lining up with TRBD1. The J segment lost 4 bases and the V segment lost 5 bases, leaving 13 bases of the junction unmatched. From germline, CDR1 is SGHTA and CDR2 FQGNSA. The CDR3 contains 17 residues. The CDR3, as DNA: TGTGCCAGCAGCGGACGAGGGCGGGACAGGACGTACAATGAGCAGTTCTTC. This codes for CASSGRGRDRTYNEQFF.

This clone was recorded only once. The V gene is TRBV5-4, the J gene TRBJ2-6; TRBD1 agrees at 8 bases. V lost 4 bases, J lost 1 base, and 7 bases stayed unmatched. CDR3 length: 17 amino acids. In germline, CDR1 is SGHNT, CDR2 YYREEE (reference sequence). The CDR3 DNA reads as TGTGCCAGCAGCCCAGGGGGCGCAAGGTCTGGGGCCAACGTCCTGACTTTC. Its protein is CASSPGGARSGANVLTF.

The gene calls are TRBV5-1 and TRBJ2-4; the D gene is possibly TRBD2 (7 bases). Trimming shortened V by 2 bases and J by 6 bases, and 9 bases separated the two germline ends. CDR3 length: 13 amino acids. Germline V lookup: CDR1 SGHRS, CDR2 YFSETQ. CDR3 amino acids: CASSFRGANIQYF. The CDR3 DNA reads as TGCGCCAGCAGCTTTCGGGGGGCAAACATTCAGTACTTC.

This clone has only a few counts. The chain links TRBV6-1 to TRBJ1-2; 9 bases line up with TRBD1. CDR3 length equals 14 residues. V dropped 3 bases and J dropped 6; count of bases not matched to a gene: 5. Per germline, CDR1 MNHNS and CDR2 SASEGT. CDR3 bases: TGTGCCAGCAGTGAGACCGGGACAGGGAATGGCTACACCTTC. Protein product: CASSETGTGNGYTF.

This rearrangement joins TRBV9 to TRBJ2-1; 8 nucleotides align to TRBD2. The CDR3 consists of 16 residues. V was clipped by 0 bases and J by 6 bases; unmatched bases: 8. CDR1 SGDLS and CDR2 YYNGEE come from the germline V gene. The CDR3 sequence: CASSVDGSGAFNEQFF. CDR3 coding DNA: TGTGCCAGCAGCGTAGATGGTAGCGGGGCGTTCAATGAGCAGTTCTTC.

The genes are TRBV2 and TRBJ2-4; 11 nucleotides match TRBD2. The trim removed 4 bases at V and 6 bases at J, leaving 11 bases unmatched. Germline values: CDR1 SNHLY, CDR2 FYNNEI. The CDR3 is 17 amino acids. In DNA, the CDR3 is TGTGCCAGCAGTGTGGCTAGCGGGGGGCTAGCGGGAAACATTCAGTACTTC. The encoded protein is CASSVASGGLAGNIQYF.

This clone was picked up a small number of times. The chain employs TRBV6-5 and TRBJ2-7, with D possibly TRBD2 on 6 matching bases. With 6 bases removed from V and 6 bases from J, the gap between germline ends came to 21 bases. Germline values: CDR1 MNHEY, CDR2 SVGAGI. This CDR3 has 15 residues. The CDR3 coding sequence is TGTGCCAGCAGACCAACGGGACTGGGCGCCGGCGAGCAGTACTTC. Translated, it gives CASRPTGLGAGEQYF.

The rearrangement links TRBV20-1 to TRBJ1-1; 7 bases align to TRBD1. The germline V gene encodes CDR1 DFQATT and CDR2 SNEGSKA (reference sequence). Germline trimming cut 5 bases from V and 8 bases from J; bases unmatched to any gene: 2. This CDR3 has 10 residues. The CDR3 coding sequence is TGCAGTGCTTTGGACAGGGAAGCTTTCTTT. It specifies CSALDREAFF.

This clone has only a few counts. This sequence joins TRBV27 and TRBJ1-2; possible D gene TRBD1, 6 bases. V lost 5 bases and J lost 4, with 11 bases in between. The CDR3 has 13 residues. Germline assignment: CDR1 MNHEY and CDR2 SMNVEV (reference sequence). The CDR3 nucleotides are TGTGCCAGCAGTGGTGGGACAAGCTATGGCTACACCTTC. Its protein is CASSGGTSYGYTF.

This clone was recorded a few times. The gene calls are TRBV25-1 and TRBJ2-1; TRBD2 aligns across 7 bases. There are 15 residues in the CDR3. V shed 9 bases, J shed 8 bases, and the junction held 16 bases outside the gene matches. Germline values: CDR1 MGHDK, CDR2 SYGVNS. In nucleotides, the CDR3 is TGTGCCAGTAGAGCGGGGAGGTTCGGTTGGGATGAGCAGTTCTTC. Translating it yields CASRAGRFGWDEQFF.

This clone was observed a handful of times. Additional DNA sequences in this sample encode the identical CDR3. J is TRBJ1-2 and V is TRBV5-1; 7 bases map to TRBD1. The germline V gene has CDR1 SGHRS and CDR2 YFSETQ. The CDR3 length is 13 residues. J lost 8 bases, V lost 0 bases, and 4 bases had no gene match. CDR3 region: CASSLGQGGGYTF. CDR3 DNA: TGCGCCAGCAGCTTGGGACAGGGTGGCGGCTACACCTTC. Looking up the rest from reference TRBV5-1 and TRBJ1-2 gives the full variable domain: KAGVTQTPRYLIKTRGQQVTLSCSPISGHRSVSWYQQTPGQGLQFLFEYFSETQRNKGNFPGRFSGRQFSNSRSEMNVSTLELGDSALYLCASSLGQGGGYTFGSGTRLTVV.

The gene calls are TRBV28 and TRBJ2-7; maybe TRBD2 (6 bases). The CDR3 runs 15 residues. The V end lost 7 bases, the J end lost 4 bases, and 20 bases lay between the germline ends. Germline CDR1 MDHEN, CDR2 SYDVKM. In DNA form, the CDR3 reads TGTGCCAGCACCTCGGCGGGGCAGGGAGGATACGAGCAGTACTTC. Protein: CASTSAGQGGYEQYF.

The rearrangement joins TRBV5-4 to TRBJ2-1; 7 nucleotides match TRBD2. There are 15 residues in the CDR3. Germline V CDR1 and CDR2: SGHNT, YYREEE (reference sequence). Trimming took 4 bases from V and 3 from J; bases not matched to a gene: 7. The CDR3 region has the DNA TGTGCCAGCAGCCAGCCCCTAGCGGTCTACAATGAGCAGTTCTTC. This encodes CASSQPLAVYNEQFF.

This sequence joins TRBV6-6 and TRBJ1-5; 7 nucleotides match TRBD1. Germline values: CDR1 MNHNY, CDR2 SVGAGI (reference sequence). Trimming cost V 7 bases and J 6 bases; bases outside gene matches: 3. This CDR3 is 12 amino acids long. The CDR3 sequence is CASTRGPQPQHF. DNA for the CDR3: TGTGCCAGCACGAGGGGGCCTCAGCCCCAGCATTTT.

This clone was counted only a few times. The CDR3 sequence: CASSLGGGGGYNEQFF. In DNA form, the CDR3 reads TGTGCCAGCAGCTTGGGGGGGGGAGGAGGTTACAATGAGCAGTTCTTC. The V call is TRBV5-4, the J call TRBJ2-1; 7 nucleotides align to TRBD2. The CDR3 runs to 16 residues. Germline V CDR1 and CDR2: SGHNT, YYREEE (reference sequence). Losses at the gene ends were 0 bases for V and 4 bases for J; bases not matched to a gene: 7.

This clone was seen only once. V gene TRBV14 combines with J gene TRBJ1-1, with a possible D match to TRBD1 (6 bases). Germline V gene sequence: CDR1 SGHDN, CDR2 FVKESK. The CDR3 consists of 14 residues. V lost 1 base to trimming and J lost 2 bases, with 8 bases between them. The CDR3 DNA follows: TGTGCCAGCAGCCAAGGGACAGCTAACACTGAAGCTTTCTTT. This encodes CASSQGTANTEAFF.

This clone was seen a handful of times. V gene TRBV9 combines with J gene TRBJ2-1; 7 nucleotides align to TRBD2. Trimming cost V 3 bases and J 7 bases; bases outside gene matches: 7. The CDR3 has 14 residues. CDR1 SGDLS and CDR2 YYNGEE come from the germline V gene. The DNA of the CDR3 is TGTGCCAGCAGCGATGGGGGGGATGGTAATGAGCAGTTCTTC. As protein: CASSDGGDGNEQFF.